The present TCR beta chain was sequenced within a study of OX40 agonist ivuxolimab in advanced cancers. Study at large: A mean age of around 63 years, range roughly 20 to 80, was recorded, and under 85% were male.

Trimming pared 4 bases from V and 7 bases from J, leaving 11 bases between. The CDR3 extends over 13 amino acids. Germline assignment: CDR1 SGHNT and CDR2 YYREEE (reference sequence). This clone showed up just once. The antigen remains undetermined. Study-wide findings and caveats: With doses of 0.1 to 3.0 mg/kg, CD4+ and CD8+ blood T cells had undergone clonal expansion by week 6. CD8+ T cells were the subset that, on average, had more expanded clones than CD4+. Certain nonresponders additionally had low normalized T-cell clonal expansion.

Libraries were prepared by immunoSEQ multiplex PCR; TCRdb keeps only in-frame clonotypes and omits some of them. Altogether under 60,000 clones are present, around 90% being singletons, with the ten largest covering about 5.4%. The source is an adult with an advanced solid tumor such as melanoma, head and neck, liver or kidney cancer. The source material was CD4+ or CD8+ T cells sorted from blood, sampled in a trial of the OX40 agonist ivuxolimab. V usage is TRBV5-4 and J usage is TRBJ1-4; D might be TRBD1 (6 bases). The CDR3 bases are TGTGCCAGCAGCCGCGGGACATTTGAAAAACTGTTTTTT. It is translated as CASSRGTFEKLFF. Looking up the rest from reference TRBV5-4 and TRBJ1-4 gives the full variable domain: ETGVTQSPTHLIKTRGQQVTLRCSSQSGHNTVSWYQQALGQGPQFIFQYYREEENGRGNFPPRFSGLQFPNYSSELNVNALELDDSALYLCASSRGTFEKLFFGSGTQLSVL.